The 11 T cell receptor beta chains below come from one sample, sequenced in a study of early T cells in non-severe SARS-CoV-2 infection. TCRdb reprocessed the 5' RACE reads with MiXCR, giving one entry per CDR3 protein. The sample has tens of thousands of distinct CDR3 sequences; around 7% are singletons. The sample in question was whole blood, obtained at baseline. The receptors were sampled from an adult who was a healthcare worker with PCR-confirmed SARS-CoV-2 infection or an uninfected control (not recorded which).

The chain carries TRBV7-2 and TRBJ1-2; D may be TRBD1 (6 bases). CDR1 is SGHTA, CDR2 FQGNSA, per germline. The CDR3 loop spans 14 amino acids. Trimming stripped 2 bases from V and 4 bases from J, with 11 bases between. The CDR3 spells CASSLLSGAYGYTF. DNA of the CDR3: TGTGCCAGCAGCTTACTGTCAGGGGCCTATGGCTACACCTTC.

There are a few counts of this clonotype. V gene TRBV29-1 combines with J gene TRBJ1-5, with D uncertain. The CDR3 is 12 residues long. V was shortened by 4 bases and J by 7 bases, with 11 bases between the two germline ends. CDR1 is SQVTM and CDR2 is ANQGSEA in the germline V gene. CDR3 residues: CSVAVVGQPQHF. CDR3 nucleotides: TGCAGCGTTGCTGTGGTAGGGCAGCCCCAGCATTTT. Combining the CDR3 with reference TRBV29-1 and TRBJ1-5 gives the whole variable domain SAVISQKPSRDICQRGTSLTIQCQVDSQVTMMFWYRQQPGQSLTLIATANQGSEATYESGFVIDKFPISRPNLTFSTLTVSNMSPEDSSIYLCSVAVVGQPQHFGDGTRLSIL.

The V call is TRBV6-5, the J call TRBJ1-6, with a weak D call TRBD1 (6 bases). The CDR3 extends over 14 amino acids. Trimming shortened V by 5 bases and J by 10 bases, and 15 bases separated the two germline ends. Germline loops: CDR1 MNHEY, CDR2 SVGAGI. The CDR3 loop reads CASSPGEVGSPLHF. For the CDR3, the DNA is TGTGCCAGCAGTCCAGGGGAGGTGGGATCACCCCTCCACTTT.

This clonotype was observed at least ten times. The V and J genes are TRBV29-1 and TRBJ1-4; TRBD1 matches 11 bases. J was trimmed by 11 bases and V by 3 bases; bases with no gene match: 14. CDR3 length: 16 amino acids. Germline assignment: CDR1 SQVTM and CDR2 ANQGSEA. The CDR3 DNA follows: TGCAGCGTTGACGGGAGAACCGGACAGGGGGCGCGTAAACTGTTTTTT. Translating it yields CSVDGRTGQGARKLFF.

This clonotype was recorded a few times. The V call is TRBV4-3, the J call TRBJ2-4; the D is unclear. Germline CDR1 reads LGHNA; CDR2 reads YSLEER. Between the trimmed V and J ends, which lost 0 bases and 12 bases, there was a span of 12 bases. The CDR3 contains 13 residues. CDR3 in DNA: TGCGCCAGCAGCCAAGATTCCCGGTCGTCTCAGTACTTC. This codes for CASSQDSRSSQYF.

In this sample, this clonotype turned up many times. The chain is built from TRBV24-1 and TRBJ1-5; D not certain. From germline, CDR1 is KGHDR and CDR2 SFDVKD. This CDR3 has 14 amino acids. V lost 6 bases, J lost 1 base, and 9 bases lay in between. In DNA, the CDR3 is TGTGCCACCAGTCCCCCCTTCAGCAATCAGCCCCAGCATTTT. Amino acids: CATSPPFSNQPQHF.

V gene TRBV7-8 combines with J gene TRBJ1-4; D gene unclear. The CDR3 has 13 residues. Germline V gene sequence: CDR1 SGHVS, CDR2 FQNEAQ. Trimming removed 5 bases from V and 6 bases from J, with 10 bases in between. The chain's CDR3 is CASSHDTYEKLFF. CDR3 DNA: TGTGCCAGCAGCCATGACACCTATGAAAAACTGTTTTTT.

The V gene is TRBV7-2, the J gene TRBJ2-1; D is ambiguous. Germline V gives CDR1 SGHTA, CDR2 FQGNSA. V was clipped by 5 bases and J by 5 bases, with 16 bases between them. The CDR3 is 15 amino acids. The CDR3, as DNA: TGTGCCAGCAGCATACAGCTGACCTATGACAATGAGCAGTTCTTC. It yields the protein CASSIQLTYDNEQFF.

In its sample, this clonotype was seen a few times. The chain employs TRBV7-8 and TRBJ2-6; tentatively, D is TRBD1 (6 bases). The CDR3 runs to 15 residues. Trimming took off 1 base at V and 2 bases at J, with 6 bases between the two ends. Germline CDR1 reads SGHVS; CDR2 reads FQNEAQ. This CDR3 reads CASSLGQAGANVLTF. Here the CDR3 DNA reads TGTGCCAGCAGCTTAGGACAGGCTGGGGCCAACGTCCTGACTTTC.

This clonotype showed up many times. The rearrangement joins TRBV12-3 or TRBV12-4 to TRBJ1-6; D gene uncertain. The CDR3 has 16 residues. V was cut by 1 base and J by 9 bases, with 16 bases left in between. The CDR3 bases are TGTGCCAGCAGTTTAGGGAACCTAATTATAGGTTCACCCCTCCACTTT. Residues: CASSLGNLIIGSPLHF.

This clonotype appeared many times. DNA of the CDR3: TGTGCCAGCAGTTTTGGAGGATTTCTCACAGATACGCAGTATTTT. It yields the protein CASSFGGFLTDTQYF. V gene TRBV28 combines with J gene TRBJ2-3, with D tentatively TRBD2 (5 bases). Germline values: CDR1 MDHEN, CDR2 SYDVKM. V lost 3 bases, J lost 2 bases, and 12 bases lay in between. The CDR3 runs 15 residues.